This T cell receptor (beta chain) was sequenced for a study of T cell changes during pregnancy in multiple sclerosis. The CDR3 is made up of 16 amino acids. The germline V gene encodes CDR1 LGHNA and CDR2 YSLEER. V was clipped by 1 base and J by 4 bases, with 15 bases between them. The table came from immunoSEQ multiplex PCR; TCRdb's copy has only in-frame clones and leaves some out. Among tens of thousands of clones listed, about nine tenths were seen once. The source of this sequence is a female donor with multiple sclerosis, enrolled in a pregnancy study. Here the sequenced sample was CD4+ T cells from peripheral blood mononuclear cells, taken after pregnancy. The V and J genes are TRBV4-3 and TRBJ2-3; weak D call: TRBD2 (7 bases). The CDR3: CASSQGGGGLADTQYF. CDR3 bases: TGCGCCAGCAGCCAAGGAGGGGGGGGGCTCGCAGATACGCAGTATTTT.